The clone carrying this T cell receptor beta chain has at least ten counts. Antigen specificity is unknown. The CDR3 contains 12 residues. Germline CDR1 is MDHEN and CDR2 is SYDVKM. Between the trimmed V and J ends, which lost 3 bases and 0 bases, there was a span of 2 bases. This sample stems from a study of T cell repertoires in cytomegalovirus infection. Notes on the study in general: Predominance within the ex vivo response was attributable to HLA-C-restricted CMV-specific TCR beta clonotypes.

TCRdb independently ran MiXCR on the reads; one entry per CDR3 protein. The sample records hundreds of thousands of distinct CDR3 sequences, almost 30% being singletons. The chain couples TRBV28 to TRBJ1-2; D is uncertain. The sequence came from a human donor in good health (CMV status not recorded). Some clones in this sample may be carry-over from other donors' samples. Material: cultured PBMCs, obtained from culture after CMV antigen stimulation. CDR3 in DNA: TGTGCCAGCAGTTTCCCTAACTATGGCTACACCTTC. The encoded protein is CASSFPNYGYTF.